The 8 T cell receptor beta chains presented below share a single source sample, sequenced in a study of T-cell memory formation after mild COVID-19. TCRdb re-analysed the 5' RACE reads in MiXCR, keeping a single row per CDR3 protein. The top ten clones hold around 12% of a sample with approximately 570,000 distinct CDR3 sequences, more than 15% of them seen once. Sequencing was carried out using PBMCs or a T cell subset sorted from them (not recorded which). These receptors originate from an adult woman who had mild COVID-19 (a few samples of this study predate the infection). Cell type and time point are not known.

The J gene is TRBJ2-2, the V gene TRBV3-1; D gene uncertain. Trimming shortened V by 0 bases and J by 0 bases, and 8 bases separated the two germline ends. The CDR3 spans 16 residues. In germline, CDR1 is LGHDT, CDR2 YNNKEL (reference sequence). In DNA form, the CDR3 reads TGTGCCAGCAGCCAAGAATGGCAGTCGAACACCGGGGAGCTGTTTTTT. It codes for CASSQEWQSNTGELFF.

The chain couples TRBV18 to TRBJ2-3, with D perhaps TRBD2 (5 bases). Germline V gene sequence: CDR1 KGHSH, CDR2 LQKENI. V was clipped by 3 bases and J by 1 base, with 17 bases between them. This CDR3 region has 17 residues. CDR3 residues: CASSPQDSHVRTDTQYF. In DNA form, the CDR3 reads TGTGCCAGCTCACCTCAGGACTCCCACGTTCGCACAGATACGCAGTATTTT.

The CDR3 protein is CATSDSPSFSSYNEQFF. The CDR3 DNA is TGTGCCACCAGTGATTCACCTAGCTTCAGCTCCTACAATGAGCAGTTCTTC. The chain has TRBV24-1 and TRBJ2-1, with D possibly being TRBD2 (5 bases). The CDR3 loop spans 17 amino acids. Trimming removed 2 bases at V and 0 bases at J, with 13 bases between. The germline CDR1 and CDR2 sequences are KGHDR and SFDVKD.

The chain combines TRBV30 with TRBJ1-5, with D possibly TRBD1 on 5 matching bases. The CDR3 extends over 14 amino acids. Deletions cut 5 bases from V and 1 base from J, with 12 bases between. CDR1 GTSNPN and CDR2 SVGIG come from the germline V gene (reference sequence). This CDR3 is CAWAQGNSNQPQHF. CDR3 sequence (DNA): TGTGCCTGGGCGCAGGGTAACAGCAATCAGCCCCAGCATTTT. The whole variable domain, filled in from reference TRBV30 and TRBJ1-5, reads SQTIHQWPATLVQPVGSPLSLECTVEGTSNPNLYWYRQAAGRGLQLLFYSVGIGQISSEVPQNLSASRPQDRQFILSSKKLLLSDSGFYLCAWAQGNSNQPQHFGDGTRLSIL.

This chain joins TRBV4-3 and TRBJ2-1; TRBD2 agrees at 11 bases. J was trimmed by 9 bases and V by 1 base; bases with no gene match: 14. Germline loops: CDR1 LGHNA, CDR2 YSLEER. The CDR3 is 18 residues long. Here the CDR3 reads CASSQVGTTSGIAGEQFF. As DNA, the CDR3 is TGCGCCAGCAGCCAAGTTGGGACGACTAGCGGGATAGCGGGTGAGCAGTTCTTC.

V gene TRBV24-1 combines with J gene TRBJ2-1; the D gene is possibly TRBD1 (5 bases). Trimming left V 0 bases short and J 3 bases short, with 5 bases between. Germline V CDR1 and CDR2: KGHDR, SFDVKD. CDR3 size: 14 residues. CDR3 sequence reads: CATSDLQGYNEQFF. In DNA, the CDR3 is TGTGCCACCAGTGATTTGCAGGGCTACAATGAGCAGTTCTTC.

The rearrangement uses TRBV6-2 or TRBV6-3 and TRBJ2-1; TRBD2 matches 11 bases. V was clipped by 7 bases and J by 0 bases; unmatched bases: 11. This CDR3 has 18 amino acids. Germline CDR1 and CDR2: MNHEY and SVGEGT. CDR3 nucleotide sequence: TGTGCCAGCACCTACGGACTAGCGGGCCCTAGCTCCTACAATGAGCAGTTCTTC. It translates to CASTYGLAGPSSYNEQFF.

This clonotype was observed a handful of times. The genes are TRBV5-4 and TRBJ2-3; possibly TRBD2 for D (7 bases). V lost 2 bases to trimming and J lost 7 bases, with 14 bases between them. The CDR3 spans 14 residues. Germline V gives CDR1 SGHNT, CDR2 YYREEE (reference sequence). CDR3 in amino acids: CASSFGGGRNTQYF. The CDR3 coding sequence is TGTGCCAGCAGCTTTGGGGGGGGGCGAAATACGCAGTATTTT.